The sequence of this T cell receptor (beta chain) was determined in a study of CD8 T cells in Susac syndrome. From blood CD8+ and CD4+ T cells, the TCR beta chain was sequenced. Patients with Susac syndrome met the recently defined diagnostic criteria for definite or probable disease. Trimming took off 0 bases at V and 4 bases at J, with 10 bases between the two ends. This CDR3 has 13 residues. Germline CDR1 DFQATT, CDR2 SNEGSKA (reference sequence). Reverse transcription of roughly 0.45 to 1 ug RNA was performed with random hexamers. TCRdb called the immunoSEQ multiplex PCR reads again in MiXCR, with one record for every CDR3 protein. Of around 150,000 distinct CDR3 sequences listed, approximately 95% are singletons. Regarding the study as a whole: More than 15 Susac-specific public clones were found in total CD8+ repertoires and five in CD8+ TEMRA repertoires.

Of note for this clonotype: Antigen unknown.

The specimen sequenced was CD8+ T cells from PBMCs. This TCR derives from a human donor with Susac syndrome. This chain uses TRBV20-1 with TRBJ2-7; TRBD2 is a possible D gene (6 bases). CDR3: CSARDLEGYEQYF. The CDR3 DNA follows: TGCAGTGCTAGAGATCTGGAGGGATACGAGCAGTACTTC.